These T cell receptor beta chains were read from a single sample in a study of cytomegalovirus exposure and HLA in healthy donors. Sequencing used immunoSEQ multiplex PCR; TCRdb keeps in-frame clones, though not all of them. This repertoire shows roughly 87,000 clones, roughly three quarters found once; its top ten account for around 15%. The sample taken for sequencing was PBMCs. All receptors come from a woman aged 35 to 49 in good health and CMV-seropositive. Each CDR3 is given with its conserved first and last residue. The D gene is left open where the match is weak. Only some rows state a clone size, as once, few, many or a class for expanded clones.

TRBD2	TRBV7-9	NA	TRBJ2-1	TGTGCCAGCAAGCCCTCGGGGGGGCACTACAATGAGCAGTTCTTC	CASKPSGGHYNEQFF
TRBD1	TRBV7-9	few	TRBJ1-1	TGTGCCAGCAGCTTAGACCCCTTCAAAACAGGGGGCCACACTGAAGCTTTCTTT	CASSLDPFKTGGHTEAFF
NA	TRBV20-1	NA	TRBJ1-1	TGCAGTGCCTCAGGTGGCACTGAAGCTTTCTTT	CSASGGTEAFF
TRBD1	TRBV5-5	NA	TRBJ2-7	TGTGCCAGCAGCTCGGGACAGGTGGTCTCCTACGAGCAGTACTTC	CASSSGQVVSYEQYF
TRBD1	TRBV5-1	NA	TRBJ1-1	TGCGCCAGCAGCCTCGAGCCGACAGGGATGGGACTAGGTGAAGCTTTCTTT	CASSLEPTGMGLGEAFF
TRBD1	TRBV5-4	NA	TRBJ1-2	TGTGCCAGCAGCCCAGGGGGCTATGGCTACACCTTC	CASSPGGYGYTF
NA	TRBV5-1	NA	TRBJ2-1	TGCGCCAGCAGCTTAAGAGGTCAGAGGTCCTACAATGAGCAGTTCTTC	CASSLRGQRSYNEQFF
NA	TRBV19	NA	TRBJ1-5	TGTGCCAGTAGTAGCGGGGTGGCGCAGCCCCAGCATTTT	CASSSGVAQPQHF
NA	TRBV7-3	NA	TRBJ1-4	TGTGCCAGCAGCTTAGGACTTGGAGAAAAACTGTTTTTT	CASSLGLGEKLFF
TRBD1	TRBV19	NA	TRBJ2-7	TGTGCCAGTAGTATTGGGACAGGGGACCAGTACTTC	CASSIGTGDQYF
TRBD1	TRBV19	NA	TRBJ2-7	TGTGCCAGTAGTATGGGGACAGGCCCCTACGAGCAGTACTTC	CASSMGTGPYEQYF
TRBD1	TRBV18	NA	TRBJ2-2	TGTGCCAGCTCACCAAGCCCTACAGGGGCGGCCGGGGAGCTGTTTTTT	CASSPSPTGAAGELFF
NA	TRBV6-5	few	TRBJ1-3	TGTGCCAGCAGCCAAGCGGGCTCTGGAAACACCATATATTTT	CASSQAGSGNTIYF
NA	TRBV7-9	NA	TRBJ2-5	TGTGCCAGCAGCTTAGGGCGGGGCTACCAAGAGACCCAGTACTTC	CASSLGRGYQETQYF
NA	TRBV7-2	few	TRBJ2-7	TGTGCCAGCAGCTTAGGTTTAACTAGCTCCTACGAGCAGTACTTC	CASSLGLTSSYEQYF
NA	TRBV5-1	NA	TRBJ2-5	TGCGCCAGCAGCTCCGCCTTTCAGGTTCAAGAGACCCAGTACTTC	CASSSAFQVQETQYF
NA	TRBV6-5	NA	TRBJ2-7	TGTGCCAGCAGTCAGGGGACCTACGAGCAGTACTTC	CASSQGTYEQYF
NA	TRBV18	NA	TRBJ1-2	TGTGCCAGCTCACCGCTTCGGGGAATTCTGAATGGCTACACCTTC	CASSPLRGILNGYTF
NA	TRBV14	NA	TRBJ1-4	TGTGCCAGCAGCCCGTATCGGGTGGCAGATTTAAATGAAAAACTGTTTTTT	CASSPYRVADLNEKLFF
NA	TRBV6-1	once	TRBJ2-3	TGTGCCAGCAGGACAGAGTCGGTGGCCGCAGATACGCAGTATTTT	CASRTESVAADTQYF
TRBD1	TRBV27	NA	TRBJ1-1	TGTGCCAGCTATCCGTGGGGACAGAGGAACACTGAAGCTTTCTTT	CASYPWGQRNTEAFF
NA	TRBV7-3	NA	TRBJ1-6	TGTGCCAGCAGCTTGACAGGCAATTCACCCCTCCACTTT	CASSLTGNSPLHF
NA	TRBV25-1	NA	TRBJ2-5	TGTGCCAGCAGTTCCTCCCAGCAAGAGACCCAGTACTTC	CASSSSQQETQYF
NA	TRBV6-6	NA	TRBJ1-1	TGTGCCAGCAGTTACCCAGAGAACACTGAAGCTTTCTTT	CASSYPENTEAFF
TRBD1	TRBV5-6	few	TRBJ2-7	TGTGCCAGCAGCCGAACAGGGGTCTACGAGCAGTACTTC	CASSRTGVYEQYF
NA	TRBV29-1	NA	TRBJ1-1	TGCAGCGTTGGGCAACAAACTGAAGCTTTCTTT	CSVGQQTEAFF
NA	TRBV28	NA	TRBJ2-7	TGTGCCAGCAGTTCAGGGGCTTCAACCTCCTACGAGCAGTACTTC	CASSSGASTSYEQYF
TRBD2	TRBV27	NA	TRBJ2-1	TGTGCCAGCAGTTTTACTAGCGTTTACAATGAGCAGTTCTTC	CASSFTSVYNEQFF
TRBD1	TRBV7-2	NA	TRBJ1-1	TGTGCCAGCAGCCCCATTACCTGGGGACAGGGTGTTGCTTTCTTT	CASSPITWGQGVAFF
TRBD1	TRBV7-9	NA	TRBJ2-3	TGTGCCAGCAGCTTAACTATGGGACAGGGGGTCACAGATACGCAGTATTTT	CASSLTMGQGVTDTQYF
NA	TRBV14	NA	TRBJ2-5	TGTGCCAGCAGCCTAGTGGACCAAGAGACCCAGTACTTC	CASSLVDQETQYF
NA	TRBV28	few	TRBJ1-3	TGTGCCAGCAGTACGGGACACCAAAACACCATATATTTT	CASSTGHQNTIYF
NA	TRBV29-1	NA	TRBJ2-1	TGCAGCGTTAACCACTGGTCCTACAATGAGCAGTTCTTC	CSVNHWSYNEQFF
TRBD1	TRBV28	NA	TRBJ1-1	TGTGCCAGCAGTTCGCAAGGTATAAAAGAGGGACAGGTAAACACTGAAGCTTTCTTT	CASSSQGIKEGQVNTEAFF
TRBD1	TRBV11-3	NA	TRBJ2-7	TGTGCCAGCAGCTTTGGGACAGGGGGCCTCTACGAGCAGTACTTC	CASSFGTGGLYEQYF
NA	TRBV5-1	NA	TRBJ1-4	TGCGCCAGCAGCTTTAGCGGGGGGATGTACAGAACTAATGAAAAACTGTTTTTT	CASSFSGGMYRTNEKLFF
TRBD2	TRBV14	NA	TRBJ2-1	TGTGCCAGCAGCCCAAGACTAGCGGGGGGCGAGCAGTTCTTC	CASSPRLAGGEQFF
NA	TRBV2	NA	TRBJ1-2	TGTGCCAGCAGTGAATTCGGTGACAGCGGCTACACCTTC	CASSEFGDSGYTF
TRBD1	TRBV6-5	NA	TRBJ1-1	TGTGCCAGCAGTTACTCGGACAGGGTGGCCAACACTGAAGCTTTCTTT	CASSYSDRVANTEAFF
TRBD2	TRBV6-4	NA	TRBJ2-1	TGTGCCAGCAGTGAGCAAGCGGGGGGGGCGAATGAGCAGTTCTTC	CASSEQAGGANEQFF
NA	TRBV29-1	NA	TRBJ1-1	TGCAGCGTTGGGGGGCGGATGAACACTGAAGCTTTCTTT	CSVGGRMNTEAFF
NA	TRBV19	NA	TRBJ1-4	TGTGCCAGTAGTATGACGGGGGGACCTAATGAAAAACTGTTTTTT	CASSMTGGPNEKLFF
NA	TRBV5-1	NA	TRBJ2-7	TGCGCCAGCAGCTCGCTCCTCCGGGACACCGAGCAGTACTTC	CASSSLLRDTEQYF
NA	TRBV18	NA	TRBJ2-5	TGTGCCAGTTCAGACAGGTCGGAGACCCAGTACTTC	CASSDRSETQYF
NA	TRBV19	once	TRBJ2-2	TGTGCCAGTAGTATAGAGGGGGCCGCGAACACCGGGGAGCTGTTTTTT	CASSIEGAANTGELFF
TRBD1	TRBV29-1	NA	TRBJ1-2	TGCAGCGCCGATCGTGCAGGGGGTCAGAGTGGCTACACCTTC	CSADRAGGQSGYTF
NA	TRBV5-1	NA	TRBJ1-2	TGCGCCAGCAGCTTCGACATGTTCGGCTACACCTTC	CASSFDMFGYTF
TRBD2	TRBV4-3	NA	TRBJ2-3	TGCGCCAGCAGCCTCAAGGGGAGGGGTGCGGGAGGCTACACAGATACGCAGTATTTT	CASSLKGRGAGGYTDTQYF
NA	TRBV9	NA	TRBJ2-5	TGTGCCAGCAGCGTACTGAGCGGACCTCAGACCCAGTACTTC	CASSVLSGPQTQYF
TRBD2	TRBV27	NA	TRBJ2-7	TGTGCCAGCACTGTAGGAACAGCGGGGGGACCCTACGAGCAGTACTTC	CASTVGTAGGPYEQYF
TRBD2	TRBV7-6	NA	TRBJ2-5	TGTGCCAGCAGCCCTGCGGGAGATAGGACCCAGTACTTC	CASSPAGDRTQYF
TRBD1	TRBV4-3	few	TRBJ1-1	TGCGCCAGCAGCCAAGAGACAGGGGCGAACACTGAAGCTTTCTTT	CASSQETGANTEAFF
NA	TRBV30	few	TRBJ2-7	TGTGCCTGGAGTGTAAGCCATAACTACGAGCAGTACTTC	CAWSVSHNYEQYF
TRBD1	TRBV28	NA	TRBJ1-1	TGTGCCAGCATCTCGGGGCCAGGGACAGGGGCTGAAGCTTTCTTT	CASISGPGTGAEAFF